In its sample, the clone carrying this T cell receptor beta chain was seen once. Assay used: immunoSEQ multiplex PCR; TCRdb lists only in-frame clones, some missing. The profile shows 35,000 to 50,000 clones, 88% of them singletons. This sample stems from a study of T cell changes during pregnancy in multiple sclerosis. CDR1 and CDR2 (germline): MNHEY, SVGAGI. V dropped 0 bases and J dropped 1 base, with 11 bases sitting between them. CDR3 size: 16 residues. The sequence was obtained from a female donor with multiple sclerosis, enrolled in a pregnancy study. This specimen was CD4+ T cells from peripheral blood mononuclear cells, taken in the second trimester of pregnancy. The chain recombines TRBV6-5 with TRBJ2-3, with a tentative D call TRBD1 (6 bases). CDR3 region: CASSYSGQLGTDTQYF. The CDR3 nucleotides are TGTGCCAGCAGTTACTCCGGACAGTTGGGCACAGATACGCAGTATTTT.